The rows below give T cell receptor beta chains drawn from one sample of a study of early T cells in non-severe SARS-CoV-2 infection. TCRdb re-derived calls from the 5' RACE reads in MiXCR, one entry per CDR3 protein. The data show approximately 97,000 distinct CDR3 sequences, around 14% seen once. The sequenced sample consisted of whole blood. All receptors derive from an adult who was a healthcare worker with PCR-confirmed SARS-CoV-2 infection or an uninfected control (not recorded which). Each CDR3 is given with its conserved first and last residue. D genes are given only for firm matches. Clone size appears in some rows only: once, few, many, or a class for an expanded clone.

CDR3aa | CDR3nt | d_gene | v_gene | abundance | j_gene
CASSLSSGGLYF | TGTGCCAGCAGTTTATCCTCCGGGGGGCTGTACTTC | - | TRBV28 | few | TRBJ2-7
CASRVQGAREQYF | TGTGCCAGCAGAGTTCAGGGGGCGCGGGAGCAGTACTTC | TRBD1 | TRBV6-2/TRBV6-3 | - | TRBJ2-7
CASSPYGGGRANVLTF | TGTGCCAGCAGCCCTTACGGGGGGGGCCGGGCCAACGTCCTGACTTTC | TRBD2 | TRBV7-6 | many | TRBJ2-6
CAISESTNGNSPLHF | TGTGCCATCAGTGAGTCGACGAACGGGAATTCACCCCTCCACTTT | - | TRBV10-3 | many | TRBJ1-6
CSAESLGGDEQFF | TGCAGTGCTGAGTCTCTGGGGGGCGATGAGCAGTTCTTC | - | TRBV20-1 | few | TRBJ2-1
CASSLRGGNTGELFF | TGTGCCAGCAGCTTAAGAGGCGGGAACACCGGGGAGCTGTTTTTT | - | TRBV7-3 | - | TRBJ2-2
CASSFGQGWDTQYF | TGCGCCAGCAGCTTCGGACAGGGGTGGGATACGCAGTATTTT | TRBD1 | TRBV5-1 | - | TRBJ2-3
CASSLDFGSNQPQHF | TGCGCCAGCAGCTTGGACTTCGGCAGTAATCAGCCCCAGCATTTT | - | TRBV5-1 | few | TRBJ1-5
CASSYSRENTIYF | TGTGCCAGCAGTTACTCGAGAGAAAACACCATATATTTT | - | TRBV6-5 | few | TRBJ1-3
CASTAGVNLREQYF | TGTGCCAGCACGGCGGGAGTGAACCTACGGGAGCAGTACTTC | TRBD2 | TRBV28 | - | TRBJ2-7
CSAKGGPNQPQHF | TGCAGTGCTAAGGGGGGCCCGAATCAGCCCCAGCATTTT | - | TRBV20-1 | few | TRBJ1-5
CASSPGVDTGELFF | TGTGCCAGCAGCCCCGGGGTAGACACCGGGGAGCTGTTTTTT | - | TRBV9 | many | TRBJ2-2
CASSRGDTGELFF | TGTGCCAGCAGTAGGGGGGACACCGGGGAGCTGTTTTTT | - | TRBV25-1 | few | TRBJ2-2
CASTALTASGSTTYEQYF | TGTGCCAGCACCGCCCTGACAGCTAGCGGGAGTACAACCTACGAGCAGTACTTC | TRBD2 | TRBV5-6 | few | TRBJ2-7
CATSRAFEGSLFYEQFF | TGTGCCACCAGCAGAGCATTTGAGGGGAGTTTGTTCTATGAGCAGTTCTTC | - | TRBV15 | - | TRBJ2-1
CASSPLAGGRYEQYF | TGTGCCAGCAGCCCCCTAGCGGGAGGGAGATACGAGCAGTACTTC | TRBD2 | TRBV11-2 | - | TRBJ2-7
CASSLTSNTGELFF | TGTGCCAGCAGCCTGACTTCCAACACCGGGGAGCTGTTTTTT | - | TRBV6-5 | few | TRBJ2-2
CASSPSRTSNEQFF | TGTGCCAGCAGCCCCAGCCGGACTAGCAATGAGCAGTTCTTC | TRBD2 | TRBV6-5 | - | TRBJ2-1
CASSTAPTGYANTGELFF | TGTGCCAGCAGCACGGCTCCCACAGGATACGCGAACACCGGGGAGCTGTTTTTT | - | TRBV7-2 | few | TRBJ2-2
CASRRGTGVRVNQPQHF | TGTGCCAGCAGACGTGGGACAGGGGTCAGAGTGAATCAGCCCCAGCATTTT | TRBD1 | TRBV12-3/TRBV12-4 | many | TRBJ1-5
CASSVSLAGGKGETQYF | TGTGCCAGCAGCGTATCACTAGCGGGAGGCAAAGGAGAGACCCAGTACTTC | TRBD2 | TRBV9 | few | TRBJ2-5
CASAAGRAYNEQFF | TGTGCCAGCGCAGCGGGGAGGGCTTACAATGAGCAGTTCTTC | TRBD2 | TRBV28 | - | TRBJ2-1
CASSAERSYNEQFF | TGTGCCAGCAGCGCCGAAAGGTCCTACAATGAGCAGTTCTTC | - | TRBV9 | many | TRBJ2-1
CASSYEWGNTIYF | TGTGCCAGCAGTTACGAGTGGGGAAACACCATATATTTT | - | TRBV6-5 | - | TRBJ1-3
CSARPGLAPRGRWAYEQYF | TGCAGTGCCAGACCCGGACTAGCGCCGAGGGGTCGGTGGGCCTACGAGCAGTACTTC | TRBD2 | TRBV20-1 | few | TRBJ2-7
CASSSGWTDTQYF | TGTGCCAGCAGCTCGGGGTGGACAGATACGCAGTATTTT | - | TRBV7-2 | many | TRBJ2-3
CASESQGNTIYF | TGTGCCAGCGAATCACAAGGAAACACCATATATTTT | - | TRBV2 | many | TRBJ1-3
CATSGGNYGYTF | TGTGCCACCAGTGGGGGGAACTATGGCTACACCTTC | - | TRBV24-1 | many | TRBJ1-2
CASSSNEQFF | TGTGCCAGCAGCAGCAATGAGCAGTTCTTC | - | TRBV14 | few | TRBJ2-1
CSAPGASGESQYF | TGCAGTGCTCCAGGGGCTAGCGGAGAGAGCCAGTACTTC | - | TRBV20-1 | many | TRBJ2-5
CSASDRGYTF | TGCAGTGCTAGTGACAGGGGCTACACCTTC | - | TRBV20-1 | many | TRBJ1-2
CASSLGRGSSYNEQFF | TGTGCCAGCAGTTTAGGAAGAGGGAGTTCCTACAATGAGCAGTTCTTC | - | TRBV28 | few | TRBJ2-1
CASSLNRRSGYTF | TGTGCCAGCAGCTTGAACCGCCGGTCTGGCTACACCTTC | - | TRBV5-6 | many | TRBJ1-2
CASSLGVAKNIQYF | TGTGCCAGCAGCTTAGGAGTAGCCAAAAACATTCAGTACTTC | - | TRBV7-9 | - | TRBJ2-4
CSVLFADREGYTF | TGCAGCGTTCTTTTTGCGGACCGGGAAGGCTACACCTTC | - | TRBV29-1 | few | TRBJ1-2
CASSRPRNSYNEQFF | TGTGCCAGCAGTCGCCCCCGGAATTCCTACAATGAGCAGTTCTTC | - | TRBV6-2/TRBV6-3 | many | TRBJ2-1
CAIRGAQGLGTQYF | TGTGCCATCAGGGGCGCCCAGGGTTTGGGGACCCAGTACTTC | - | TRBV10-3 | - | TRBJ2-5
CASSLTGAAPNTEAFF | TGTGCCAGCAGTTTAACGGGGGCAGCCCCGAACACTGAAGCTTTCTTT | - | TRBV12-3/TRBV12-4 | many | TRBJ1-1
CASSHGTATGELFF | TGCGCCAGCAGCCATGGGACAGCCACCGGGGAGCTGTTTTTT | TRBD1 | TRBV4-3 | many | TRBJ2-2
CASSFSPVNQPQHF | TGTGCCAGCAGTTTTTCACCGGTAAATCAGCCCCAGCATTTT | - | TRBV27 | few | TRBJ1-5
CASSPTGERREQYF | TGTGCCAGCAGCCCCACGGGCGAAAGAAGGGAGCAGTACTTC | - | TRBV3-1 | - | TRBJ2-7
CASRFAVNQGGGYTF | TGTGCCAGCAGGTTTGCCGTGAATCAGGGAGGTGGCTACACCTTC | - | TRBV12-3/TRBV12-4 | - | TRBJ1-2
CASSPAGTRYNEQFF | TGTGCCAGCAGCCCAGCCGGGACTCGCTACAATGAGCAGTTCTTC | - | TRBV7-8 | - | TRBJ2-1
CASSLSGGRIDNEQFF | TGTGCCAGCAGTTTATCGGGCGGGAGAATCGACAATGAGCAGTTCTTC | TRBD2 | TRBV28 | few | TRBJ2-1
CASSRRFDRVETQYF | TGTGCCAGCAGCCGAAGATTCGACAGGGTTGAGACCCAGTACTTC | TRBD1 | TRBV11-2 | few | TRBJ2-5
CASSQQGTYGYTF | TGTGCCAGCAGCCAACAGGGCACCTATGGCTACACCTTC | - | TRBV14 | few | TRBJ1-2